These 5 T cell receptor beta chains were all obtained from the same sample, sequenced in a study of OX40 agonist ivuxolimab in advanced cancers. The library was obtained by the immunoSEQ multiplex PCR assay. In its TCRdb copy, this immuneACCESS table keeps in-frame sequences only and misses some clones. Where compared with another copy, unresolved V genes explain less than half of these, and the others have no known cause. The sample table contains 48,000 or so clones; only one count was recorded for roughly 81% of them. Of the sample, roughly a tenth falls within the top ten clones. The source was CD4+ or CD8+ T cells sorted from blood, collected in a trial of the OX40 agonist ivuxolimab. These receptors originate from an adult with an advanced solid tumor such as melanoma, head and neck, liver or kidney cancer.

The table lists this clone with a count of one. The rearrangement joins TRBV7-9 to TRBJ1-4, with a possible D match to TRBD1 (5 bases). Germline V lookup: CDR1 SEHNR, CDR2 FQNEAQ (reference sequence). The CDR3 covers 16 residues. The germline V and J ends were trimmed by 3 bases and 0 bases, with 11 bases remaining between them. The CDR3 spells CASSFRGVATNEKLFF. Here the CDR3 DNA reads TGTGCCAGCAGCTTTCGGGGGGTAGCAACTAATGAAAAACTGTTTTTT.

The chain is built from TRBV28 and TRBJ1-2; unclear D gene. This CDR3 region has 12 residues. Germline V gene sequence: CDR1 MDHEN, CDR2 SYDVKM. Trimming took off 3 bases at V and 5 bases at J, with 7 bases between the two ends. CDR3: CASSFQDYGYTF. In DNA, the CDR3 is TGTGCCAGCAGTTTCCAAGATTATGGCTACACCTTC.

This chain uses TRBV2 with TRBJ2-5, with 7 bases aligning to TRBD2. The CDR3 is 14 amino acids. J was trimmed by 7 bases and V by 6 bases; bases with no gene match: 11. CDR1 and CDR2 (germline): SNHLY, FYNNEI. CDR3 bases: TGTGCCAGCAGCGGCCGATGGGGGGGTGGGACCCAGTACTTC. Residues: CASSGRWGGGTQYF.

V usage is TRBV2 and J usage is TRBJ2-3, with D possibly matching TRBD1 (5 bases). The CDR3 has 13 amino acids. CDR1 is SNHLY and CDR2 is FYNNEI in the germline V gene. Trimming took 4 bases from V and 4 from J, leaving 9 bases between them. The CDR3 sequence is CASSVGRPDTQYF. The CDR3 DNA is TGTGCCAGCAGTGTGGGGCGCCCAGATACGCAGTATTTT.

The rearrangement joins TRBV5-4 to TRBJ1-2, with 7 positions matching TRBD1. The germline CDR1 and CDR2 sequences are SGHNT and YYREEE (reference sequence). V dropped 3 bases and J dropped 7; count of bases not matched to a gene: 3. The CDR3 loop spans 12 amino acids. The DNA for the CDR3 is TGTGCCAGCAGCTCGAACAGGGGTGGCTACACCTTC. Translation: CASSSNRGGYTF.